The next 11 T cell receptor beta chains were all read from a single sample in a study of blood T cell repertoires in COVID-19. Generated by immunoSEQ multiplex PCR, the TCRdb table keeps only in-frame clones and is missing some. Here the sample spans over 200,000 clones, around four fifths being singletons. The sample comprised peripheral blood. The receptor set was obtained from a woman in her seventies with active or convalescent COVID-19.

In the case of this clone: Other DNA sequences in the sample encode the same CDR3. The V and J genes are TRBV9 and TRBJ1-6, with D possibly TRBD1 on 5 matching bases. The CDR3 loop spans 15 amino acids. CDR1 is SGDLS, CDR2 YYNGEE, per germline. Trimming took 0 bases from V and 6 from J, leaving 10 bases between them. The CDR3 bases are TGTGCCAGCAGCGTAGTAGGTCAGGGTAATTCACCCCTCCACTTT. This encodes CASSVVGQGNSPLHF.

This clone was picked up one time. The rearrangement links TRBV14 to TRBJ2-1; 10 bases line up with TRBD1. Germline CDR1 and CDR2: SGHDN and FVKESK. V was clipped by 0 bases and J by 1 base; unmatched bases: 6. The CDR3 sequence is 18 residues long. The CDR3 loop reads CASSQEFRTGGSYNEQFF. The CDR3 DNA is TGTGCCAGCAGCCAAGAATTTCGGACAGGGGGTTCCTACAATGAGCAGTTCTTC.

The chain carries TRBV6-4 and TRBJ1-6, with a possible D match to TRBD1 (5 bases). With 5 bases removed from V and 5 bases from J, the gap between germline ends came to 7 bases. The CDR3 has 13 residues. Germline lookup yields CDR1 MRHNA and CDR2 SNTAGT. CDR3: CASSRQNNSPLHF. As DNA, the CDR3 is TGTGCCAGCAGTCGACAGAATAATTCACCCCTCCACTTT.

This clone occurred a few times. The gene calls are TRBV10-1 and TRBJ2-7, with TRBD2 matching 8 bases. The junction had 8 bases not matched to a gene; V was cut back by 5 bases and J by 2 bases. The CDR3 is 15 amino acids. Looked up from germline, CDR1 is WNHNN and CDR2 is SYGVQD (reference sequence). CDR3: CASSQALGRAYEQYF. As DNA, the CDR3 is TGCGCCAGCAGTCAGGCCCTCGGGAGGGCCTACGAGCAGTACTTC.

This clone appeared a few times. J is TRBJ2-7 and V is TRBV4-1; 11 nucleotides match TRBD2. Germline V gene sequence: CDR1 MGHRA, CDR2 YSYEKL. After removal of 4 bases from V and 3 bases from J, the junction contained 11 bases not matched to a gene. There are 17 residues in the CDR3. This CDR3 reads CASSRSIAGGKDYEQYF. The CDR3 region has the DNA TGCGCCAGCAGCCGCTCGATAGCGGGAGGGAAAGACTACGAGCAGTACTTC.

Here the CDR3 DNA reads TGTGCCAGCAGCGTAGGGGACGGGAGCTCCTACGAGCAGTACTTC. It encodes CASSVGDGSSYEQYF. This chain joins TRBV9 and TRBJ2-7; maybe TRBD2 (6 bases). The CDR3 contains 15 residues. Trimming removed 0 bases at V and 0 bases at J, with 10 bases between. Germline assignment: CDR1 SGDLS and CDR2 YYNGEE.

Here the CDR3 reads CASSEPEPDSQATNEKLFF. The CDR3 nucleotides are TGTGCCAGCAGTGAACCCGAGCCCGACAGCCAAGCAACTAATGAAAAACTGTTTTTT. The chain recombines TRBV2 with TRBJ1-4; D is perhaps TRBD1 (5 bases). Germline CDR1 reads SNHLY; CDR2 reads FYNNEI. Trimming cost V 2 bases and J 0 bases, with 19 bases left between them. This CDR3 spans 19 amino acids.

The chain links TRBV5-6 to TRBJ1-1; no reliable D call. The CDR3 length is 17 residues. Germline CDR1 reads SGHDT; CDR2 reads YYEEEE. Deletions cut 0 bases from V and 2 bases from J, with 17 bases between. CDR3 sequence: CASSLAYGSDTNTEAFF. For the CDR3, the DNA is TGTGCCAGCAGCTTGGCATATGGTTCAGACACCAACACTGAAGCTTTCTTT.

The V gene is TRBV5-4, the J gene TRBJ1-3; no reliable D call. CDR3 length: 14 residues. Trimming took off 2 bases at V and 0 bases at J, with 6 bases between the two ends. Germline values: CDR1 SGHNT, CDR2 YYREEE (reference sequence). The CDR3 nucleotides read TGTGCCAGCAGCTTAGACATCTCTGGAAACACCATATATTTT. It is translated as CASSLDISGNTIYF. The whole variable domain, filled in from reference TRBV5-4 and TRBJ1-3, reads ETGVTQSPTHLIKTRGQQVTLRCSSQSGHNTVSWYQQALGQGPQFIFQYYREEENGRGNFPPRFSGLQFPNYSSELNVNALELDDSALYLCASSLDISGNTIYFGEGSWLTVV.

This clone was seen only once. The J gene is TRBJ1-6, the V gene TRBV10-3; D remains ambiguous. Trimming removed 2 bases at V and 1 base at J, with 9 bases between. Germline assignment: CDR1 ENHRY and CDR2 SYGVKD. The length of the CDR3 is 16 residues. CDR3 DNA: TGTGCCATCAGTGAGGGGCCAGGATCCTATAATTCACCCCTCCACTTT. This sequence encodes CAISEGPGSYNSPLHF.

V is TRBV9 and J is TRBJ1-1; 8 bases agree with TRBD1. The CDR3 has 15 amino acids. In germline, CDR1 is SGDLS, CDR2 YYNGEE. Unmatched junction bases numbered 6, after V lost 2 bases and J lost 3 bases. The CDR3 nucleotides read TGTGCCAGCAGCGTGACAGGGGAGGGTTACACTGAAGCTTTCTTT. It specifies CASSVTGEGYTEAFF.